This TCR beta chain was identified during a study of blood T cell repertoires in COVID-19. The wider study: Sources were T cells, B-cell-depleted T cells, or PBMCs; the material itself was cDNA or gDNA.

V shed 6 bases and J 5 bases; nucleotides not matched to a gene: 6. The CDR3 is 12 residues long. Germline-derived CDR1 and CDR2 are SQVTM and ANQGSEA. The assay was immunoSEQ multiplex PCR, and TCRdb's table has in-frame clones only and misses some. This table holds about 300,000 clones, 80% to 90% found once. The TCR originated in a man younger than 40 who had recovered from COVID-19. The V call is TRBV29-1, the J call TRBJ1-1; 7 nucleotides line up with TRBD1. The sample comprised PBMCs or T cells enriched from blood (not recorded which). This CDR3 is CSVLTGRTEAFF. The DNA of the CDR3 is TGCAGCGTGCTGACAGGGAGGACTGAAGCTTTCTTT. Combining the CDR3 with reference TRBV29-1 and TRBJ1-1 gives the whole variable domain SAVISQKPSRDICQRGTSLTIQCQVDSQVTMMFWYRQQPGQSLTLIATANQGSEATYESGFVIDKFPISRPNLTFSTLTVSNMSPEDSSIYLCSVLTGRTEAFFGQGTRLTVV.